One and the same sample provided the 15 T cell receptor beta chains below, sequenced in a study of T cells in Graves' hyperthyroidism and ophthalmopathy. RNA transcripts were the template for amplifying TCR beta CDR3 regions. HTBI primers were the set used in a first-round RT-PCR of the TCR CDR3. MiXCR, applied by TCRdb to the multiplex PCR reads, yields one record per CDR3 protein. Among approximately 640,000 distinct CDR3 sequences listed, 40% to 55% were seen once. Material: peripheral blood or thyroid tissue (not recorded which). All receptors derive from an adult man with Graves' disease, either hyperthyroidism or ophthalmopathy (not recorded which).

A few counts support this clonotype. The J gene is TRBJ1-2, the V gene TRBV10-3; 10 nucleotides align to TRBD1. CDR3 length: 19 amino acids. Germline loops: CDR1 ENHRY, CDR2 SYGVKD. Unmatched junction bases numbered 12, after V lost 0 bases and J lost 2 bases. The CDR3 loop reads CAISESKFEAGQGNYGYTF. CDR3 in DNA: TGTGCCATCAGTGAGTCCAAGTTCGAAGCGGGACAGGGGAACTATGGCTACACCTTC.

This chain uses TRBV10-2 with TRBJ1-1; D possibly corresponds to TRBD1 (6 bases). From germline, CDR1 is WSHSY and CDR2 SAAADI. Deletions cut 4 bases from V and 7 bases from J, with 13 bases between. The CDR3 loop spans 13 amino acids. This chain's CDR3 is CASSAPRDNEAFF. The CDR3, as DNA: TGCGCCAGCAGTGCCCCGAGGGACAATGAAGCTTTCTTT.

Details on this clonotype: Relative to the germline gene, one junction end is altered; a read error may explain this. The chain employs TRBV7-7 and TRBJ1-5; D unresolved. The CDR3 spans 13 residues. Germline-derived CDR1 and CDR2 are SSHAT and FNYEAQ (reference sequence). CDR3 bases: TGTGCTAGCAGCTTATCTTTGGGAGGGACCCAGCATTTT. Translation: CASSLSLGGTQHF.

The chain has TRBV25-1 and TRBJ1-4; possibly TRBD1 for D (5 bases). This CDR3 comprises 13 residues. Trimming cost V 7 bases and J 8 bases, with 14 bases left between them. Per the germline V gene, CDR1 is MGHDK and CDR2 is SYGVNS. The DNA of the CDR3 is TGTGCCAGCAACGACAGAGGTCCCGAAAAACTGTTTTTT. Protein product: CASNDRGPEKLFF.

This clonotype was seen a few times. The chain links TRBV5-1 to TRBJ2-2; D is possibly TRBD2 (6 bases). In germline, CDR1 is SGHRS, CDR2 YFSETQ. Trimming shortened V by 4 bases and J by 1 base, and 14 bases separated the two germline ends. This CDR3 spans 16 amino acids. The CDR3 region has the DNA TGCGCCAGCAGCGGAACCGGGACTGTGAACACCGGGGAGCTGTTTTTT. Translating gives CASSGTGTVNTGELFF.

This clonotype has ten or more counts. The J gene is TRBJ2-5, the V gene TRBV7-9, with D possibly being TRBD1 (5 bases). V was shortened by 7 bases and J by 2 bases, with 17 bases between the two germline ends. Germline loops: CDR1 SEHNR, CDR2 FQNEAQ (reference sequence). The CDR3 consists of 15 residues. CDR3 nucleotides: TGTGCCAGCAACTTGGAAGGGGCAGAGCAAGAGACCCAGTACTTC. Translated, it gives CASNLEGAEQETQYF. Using reference TRBV7-9 and TRBJ2-5 for the parts outside the CDR3, the full variable domain is DTGVSQNPRHKITKRGQNVTFRCDPISEHNRLYWYRQTLGQGPEFLTYFQNEAQLEKSRLLSDRFSAERPKGSFSTLEIQRTEQGDSAMYLCASNLEGAEQETQYFGPGTRLLVL.

The chain recombines TRBV2 with TRBJ1-5, with TRBD1 as a possible D gene (5 bases). Germline CDR1 and CDR2: SNHLY and FYNNEI. Trimming shortened V by 4 bases and J by 6 bases, and 16 bases separated the two germline ends. The CDR3 extends over 15 amino acids. CDR3 nucleotide sequence: TGTGCCAGCAGTGTTTCGAGGGGCTTAAGTCAGCCCCAGCATTTT. Translated: CASSVSRGLSQPQHF.

This clonotype was seen more than once but under ten times. The chain's CDR3 is CASSPPGVGPGTEAFF. CDR3 coding DNA: TGTGCCAGCAGCCCTCCAGGGGTAGGACCAGGGACTGAAGCTTTCTTT. The J gene is TRBJ1-1, the V gene TRBV9; TRBD1 might be the D (6 bases). CDR3 length: 16 residues. The germline V and J ends were trimmed by 4 bases and 5 bases, with 21 bases remaining between them. Germline V CDR1 and CDR2: SGDLS, YYNGEE.

For this clonotype: An end of the junction differs from the germline gene, which may be a read error. The V gene is TRBV11-1, the J gene TRBJ1-1, with D possibly TRBD1 on 5 matching bases. This CDR3 contains 14 residues. CDR1 SGHAT and CDR2 FQDESV come from the germline V gene (reference sequence). The CDR3 sequence: CASSRVGGDTAAFF. For the CDR3, the DNA is TGTGCCAGCAGCCGCGTGGGGGGTGATACTGCAGCTTTCTTT. Filled out from reference TRBV11-1 and TRBJ1-1, the complete variable domain reads EAEVAQSPRYKITEKSQAVAFWCDPISGHATLYWYRQILGQGPELLVQFQDESVVDDSQLPKDRFSAERLKGVDSTLKIQPAELGDSAMYLCASSRVGGDTAAFFGQGTRLTVV.

Of note for this clonotype: The junction does not match germline at one end; this may be a read error. This chain uses TRBV7-9 with TRBJ2-7; D possibly corresponds to TRBD2 (6 bases). The germline CDR1 and CDR2 sequences are SEHNR and FQNEAQ (reference sequence). The CDR3 runs 15 residues. The CDR3 DNA follows: TGCGCCAGCAGCTTGGAGGGTATGATCGCCTACGAGCAGTACTTC. Amino acids: CASSLEGMIAYEQYF.

This clonotype was found many times. The rearrangement links TRBV11-2 to TRBJ1-2; 9 bases are shared with TRBD1. The CDR3 loop spans 14 amino acids. The junction had 8 bases not matched to a gene; V was cut back by 5 bases and J by 7 bases. Germline V gene lookup returns CDR1 SGHAT and CDR2 FQNNGV. As DNA, the CDR3 is TGTGCCAGCAGCCCGTTGACAGGGGGTAGTGGCTACACCTTC. Its protein product is CASSPLTGGSGYTF.

A word on this clonotype: With a much larger clone just one base away, this may be a read error. Given the absence of the conserved phenylalanine or tryptophan at the CDR3 end, a read error is likely. The V call is TRBV6-5, the J call TRBJ2-7; D unresolved. V was cut by 9 bases and J by 5 bases, with 11 bases left in between. In germline, CDR1 is MNHEY, CDR2 SVGAGI. This CDR3 has 11 residues. The CDR3 region has the DNA TGTGCCAGTAAGTTTCGGGACGAGCAGTACCTC. Protein sequence: CASKFRDEQYL.

A note on this clonotype: A much more abundant neighbour one base away suggests this may be a read error. J is TRBJ1-6 and V is TRBV12-3 or TRBV12-4; D unresolved. V was pared by 2 bases and J by 11 bases, with 16 bases between. This CDR3 contains 15 residues. Written as DNA, the CDR3 is TGTGCCAGCAGTTTACTGACATCGAGGGATCCACCCCTCCACTTT. This codes for CASSLLTSRDPPLHF.

This clonotype has a handful of counts. At one end, the junction sequence differs from germline, possibly due to a read error. The rearrangement links TRBV7-2 to TRBJ2-5; unclear D gene. This CDR3 contains 14 residues. Germline values: CDR1 SGHTA, CDR2 FQGNSA. This CDR3 is CASSQVTPQETQYF. In DNA form, the CDR3 reads TGCGCCAGCAGCCAAGTCACACCTCAAGAGACCCAGTACTTC.

The gene calls are TRBV9 and TRBJ2-7, with 7 bases aligning to TRBD2. Germline assignment: CDR1 SGDLS and CDR2 YYNGEE. V shed 6 bases, J shed 5 bases, and the junction held 5 bases outside the gene matches. The CDR3 is made up of 12 amino acids. The CDR3 region has the DNA TGTGCCAGCAACCCGGGGGGTGACGAGCAGTACTTC. Its translation: CASNPGGDEQYF.